These 8 T cell receptor beta chains were sequenced from one sample in a study of post-analysis software for immune sequencing data. Carried by the TCR beta cDNA libraries were unique molecular identifiers. Using its own MiXCR run on the PCR reads, TCRdb lists one record per CDR3 protein. The repertoire holds fewer than 850,000 distinct CDR3 sequences, with roughly 27% as singletons. The antigens these receptors bind are not known. Notes on the study in general: The study found TRBV5-6, TRBV5-1 and TRBV20-1 among about 5 TRBV segments more frequent in patients than controls.

The sequenced sample consisted of blood. Receptor source: a girl aged 10-17 years with multiple sclerosis.

The chain recombines TRBV18 with TRBJ1-1, with TRBD1 matching 8 bases. The V segment lost 3 bases and the J segment 8 bases; nucleotides outside the gene matches: 17. This CDR3 has 17 residues. The germline gives CDR1 KGHSH, CDR2 LQKENI. The CDR3 DNA sequence: TGTGCCAGCTCACCCTTTTTGTATAGGACAGGGATTCCAGAAGCTTTCTTT. Its protein is CASSPFLYRTGIPEAFF.

V and J are TRBV19 and TRBJ2-4; D may be TRBD2 (6 bases). In germline, CDR1 is LNHDA, CDR2 SQIVND (reference sequence). The CDR3 has 15 residues. V lost 5 bases, J lost 4 bases, and 15 bases lay in between. The CDR3 spells CASSSEGGIKNIQYF. DNA of the CDR3: TGTGCCAGTAGTTCGGAAGGCGGGATAAAAAACATTCAGTACTTC. The variable domain in full, with the rest retrieved from reference TRBV19 and TRBJ2-4, is DGGITQSPKYLFRKEGQNVTLSCEQNLNHDAMYWYRQDPGQGLRLIYYSQIVNDFQKGDIAEGYSVSREKKESFPLTVTSAQKNPTAFYLCASSSEGGIKNIQYFGAGTRLSVL.

The gene calls are TRBV11-3 and TRBJ2-1; TRBD2 is a possible D gene (5 bases). V lost 4 bases and J lost 3, with 10 bases in between. This CDR3 is 14 amino acids long. Germline V gene lookup returns CDR1 SGHNT and CDR2 YENEEA. The CDR3 is CASSSRGNYNEQFF. Here the CDR3 DNA reads TGTGCCAGCAGCTCCCGGGGTAACTACAATGAGCAGTTCTTC.

This clonotype was recorded a few times. The chain employs TRBV6-5 and TRBJ2-3; D could derive from TRBD1 or TRBD2 (5 bases each). The CDR3 runs 14 residues. Trimming removed 5 bases from V and 3 bases from J, with 12 bases in between. Germline assignment: CDR1 MNHEY and CDR2 SVGAGI. The CDR3 protein is CASSPRGLTDTQYF. For the CDR3, the DNA is TGTGCCAGCAGTCCGAGGGGCCTTACAGATACGCAGTATTTT.

This clonotype occurred a few times. The V gene is TRBV7-6, the J gene TRBJ2-6; D ambiguous. CDR1 SGHVS and CDR2 FNYEAQ come from the germline V gene. The V and J ends lost 5 bases and 1 base respectively, with 12 bases between them. This CDR3 is 16 amino acids long. CDR3 bases: TGTGCCAGCAGCAAGACTTCGGGTTCTGGGGCCAACGTCCTGACTTTC. Its protein product is CASSKTSGSGANVLTF.

The chain carries TRBV11-2 and TRBJ1-1; unclear D gene. V gave up 5 bases and J gave up 7 bases, with 14 bases separating them. The CDR3 contains 13 residues. Germline-derived CDR1 and CDR2 are SGHAT and FQNNGV. CDR3 nucleotide sequence: TGTGCCAGCAGCCCCTTACTGACCCGTGAAGCTTTCTTT. Protein product: CASSPLLTREAFF.

This clonotype came up once. The chain has TRBV27 and TRBJ2-4; no reliable D call. The DNA matches TRBJ2-7 better at its end, which makes the J call doubtful. Germline CDR1 is MNHEY and CDR2 is SMNVEV (reference sequence). CDR3 length equals 15 residues. The CDR3 loop is CASSLSRPAIDEQYF. The CDR3, as DNA: TGTGCCAGCAGTTTATCGCGTCCGGCGATCGACGAGCAGTACTTC.

The V gene is TRBV12-3 or TRBV12-4, the J gene TRBJ1-2, with 7 nucleotides matching TRBD1. Losses at the gene ends were 6 bases for V and 5 bases for J; bases not matched to a gene: 15. The CDR3 is made up of 16 amino acids. CDR3 bases: TGTGCCAGCAGACGAGGCCCCCAGGGACAGCCATATGGCTACACCTTC. Its protein product is CASRRGPQGQPYGYTF.